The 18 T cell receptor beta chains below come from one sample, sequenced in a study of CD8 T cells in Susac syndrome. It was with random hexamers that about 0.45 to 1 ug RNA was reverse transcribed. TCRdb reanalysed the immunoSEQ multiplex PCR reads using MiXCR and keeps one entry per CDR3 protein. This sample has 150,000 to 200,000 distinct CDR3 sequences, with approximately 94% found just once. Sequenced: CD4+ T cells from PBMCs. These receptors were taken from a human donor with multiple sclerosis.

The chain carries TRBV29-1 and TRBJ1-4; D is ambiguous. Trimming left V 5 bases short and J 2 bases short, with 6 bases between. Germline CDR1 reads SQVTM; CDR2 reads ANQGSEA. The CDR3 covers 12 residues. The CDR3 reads CSVIVTNEKLFF. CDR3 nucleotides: TGCAGCGTTATTGTGACTAATGAAAAACTGTTTTTT.

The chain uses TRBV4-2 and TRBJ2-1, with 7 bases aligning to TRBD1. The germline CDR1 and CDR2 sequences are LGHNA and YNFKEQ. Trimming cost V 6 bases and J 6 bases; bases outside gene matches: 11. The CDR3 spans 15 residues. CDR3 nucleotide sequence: TGTGCCAGCAGGAGGGGGCTCACCCCCTTCAATGAGCAGTTCTTC. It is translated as CASRRGLTPFNEQFF.

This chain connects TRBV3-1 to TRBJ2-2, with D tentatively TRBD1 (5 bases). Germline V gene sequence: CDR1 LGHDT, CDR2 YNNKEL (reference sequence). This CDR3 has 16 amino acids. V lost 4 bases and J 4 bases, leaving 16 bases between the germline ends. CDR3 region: CASSPSLAGFTGELFF. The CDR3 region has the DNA TGTGCCAGCAGCCCCTCCTTGGCAGGGTTCACCGGGGAGCTGTTTTTT. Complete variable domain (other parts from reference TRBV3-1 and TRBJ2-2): DTAVSQTPKYLVTQMGNDKSIKCEQNLGHDTMYWYKQDSKKFLKIMFSYNNKELIINETVPNRFSPKSPDKAHLNLHINSLELGDSAVYFCASSPSLAGFTGELFFGEGSRLTVL.

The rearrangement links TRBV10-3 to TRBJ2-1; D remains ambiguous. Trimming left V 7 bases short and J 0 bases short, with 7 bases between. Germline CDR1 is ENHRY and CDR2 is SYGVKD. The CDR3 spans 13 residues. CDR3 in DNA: TGTGCCATCAATTCGGGCTCCTACAATGAGCAGTTCTTC. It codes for CAINSGSYNEQFF.

In DNA form, the CDR3 reads TGTGCCAGCAGCGCTAGCTATAGCAATCAGCCCCAGCATTTT. This encodes CASSASYSNQPQHF. The rearrangement links TRBV5-5 to TRBJ1-5; D call uncertain. Trimming pared 4 bases from V and 0 bases from J, leaving 8 bases between. Germline lookup yields CDR1 SGHKS and CDR2 YYEKEE (reference sequence). CDR3 length equals 14 residues.

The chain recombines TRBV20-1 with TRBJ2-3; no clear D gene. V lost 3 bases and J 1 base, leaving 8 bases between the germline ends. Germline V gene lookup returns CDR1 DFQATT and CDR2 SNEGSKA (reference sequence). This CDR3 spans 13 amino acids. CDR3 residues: CSASPTGTDTQYF. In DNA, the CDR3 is TGCAGTGCTAGCCCAACGGGCACAGATACGCAGTATTTT.

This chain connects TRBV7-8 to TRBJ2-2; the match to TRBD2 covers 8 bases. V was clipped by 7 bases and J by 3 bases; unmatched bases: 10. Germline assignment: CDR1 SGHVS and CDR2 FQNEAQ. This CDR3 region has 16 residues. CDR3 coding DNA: TGTGCCAGCACCGCTCGGGGTAGCGGGGACACCGGGGAGCTGTTTTTT. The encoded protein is CASTARGSGDTGELFF.

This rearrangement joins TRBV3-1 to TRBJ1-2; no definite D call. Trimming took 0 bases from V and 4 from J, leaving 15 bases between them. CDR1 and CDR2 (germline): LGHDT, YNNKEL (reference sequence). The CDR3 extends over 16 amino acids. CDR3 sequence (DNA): TGTGCCAGCAGCCAAGATCCCGACGGCCAACCCTATGGCTACACCTTC. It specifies CASSQDPDGQPYGYTF. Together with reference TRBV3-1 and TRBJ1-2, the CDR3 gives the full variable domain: DTAVSQTPKYLVTQMGNDKSIKCEQNLGHDTMYWYKQDSKKFLKIMFSYNNKELIINETVPNRFSPKSPDKAHLNLHINSLELGDSAVYFCASSQDPDGQPYGYTFGSGTRLTVV.

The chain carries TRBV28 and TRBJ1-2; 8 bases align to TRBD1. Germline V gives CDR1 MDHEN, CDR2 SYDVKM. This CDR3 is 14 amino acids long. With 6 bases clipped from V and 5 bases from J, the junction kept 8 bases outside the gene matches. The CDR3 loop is CASSTAGGQYGYTF. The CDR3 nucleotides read TGTGCCAGCAGCACCGCAGGGGGCCAATATGGCTACACCTTC.

CDR3 sequence reads: CSAREYRDPLYEQYF. CDR3 bases: TGCAGTGCTAGAGAGTACCGGGACCCACTGTACGAGCAGTACTTC. The V gene is TRBV20-1, the J gene TRBJ2-7; the D gene could be TRBD1 or TRBD2 (5 bases each). Trimming cost V 0 bases and J 4 bases, with 16 bases left between them. Germline V gene lookup returns CDR1 DFQATT and CDR2 SNEGSKA (reference sequence). The CDR3 length is 15 residues.

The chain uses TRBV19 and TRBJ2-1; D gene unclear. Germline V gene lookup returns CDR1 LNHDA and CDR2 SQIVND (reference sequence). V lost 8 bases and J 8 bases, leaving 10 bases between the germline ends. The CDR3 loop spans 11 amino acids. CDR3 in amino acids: CASRVGHEQFF. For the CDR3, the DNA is TGTGCCAGTCGTGTAGGACATGAGCAGTTCTTC. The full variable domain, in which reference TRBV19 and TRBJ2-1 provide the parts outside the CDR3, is DGGITQSPKYLFRKEGQNVTLSCEQNLNHDAMYWYRQDPGQGLRLIYYSQIVNDFQKGDIAEGYSVSREKKESFPLTVTSAQKNPTAFYLCASRVGHEQFFGPGTRLTVL.

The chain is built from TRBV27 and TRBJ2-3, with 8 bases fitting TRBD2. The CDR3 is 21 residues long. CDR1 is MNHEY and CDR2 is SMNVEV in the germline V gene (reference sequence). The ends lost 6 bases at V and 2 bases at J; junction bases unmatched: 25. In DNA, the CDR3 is TGTGCCAGCAGGACAGACCAATATGGAGCCAGCGGGGGCTCCACCACAGATACGCAGTATTTT. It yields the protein CASRTDQYGASGGSTTDTQYF.

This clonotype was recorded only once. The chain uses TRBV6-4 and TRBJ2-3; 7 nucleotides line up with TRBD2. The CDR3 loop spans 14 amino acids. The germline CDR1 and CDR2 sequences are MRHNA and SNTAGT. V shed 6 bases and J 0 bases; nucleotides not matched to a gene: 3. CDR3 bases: TGTGCCAGCAGGAGCGGGGCTAGCACAGATACGCAGTATTTT. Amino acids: CASRSGASTDTQYF.

The CDR3 region has the DNA TGTGCCAGCAGTAAAAGCCGTTTTGGGGTGACATCGGGCAAAAACATTCAGTACTTC. Translated, it gives CASSKSRFGVTSGKNIQYF. V usage is TRBV6-1 and J usage is TRBJ2-4; no reliable D call. The V and J ends lost 5 bases and 3 bases respectively, with 26 bases between them. Germline V lookup: CDR1 MNHNS, CDR2 SASEGT. The CDR3 has 19 residues.

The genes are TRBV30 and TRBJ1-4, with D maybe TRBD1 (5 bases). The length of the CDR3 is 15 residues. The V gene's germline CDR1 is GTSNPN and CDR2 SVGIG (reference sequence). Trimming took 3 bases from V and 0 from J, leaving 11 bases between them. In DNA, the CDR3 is TGTGCCTGGAGGAGGGGCCTTGCAACTAATGAAAAACTGTTTTTT. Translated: CAWRRGLATNEKLFF.

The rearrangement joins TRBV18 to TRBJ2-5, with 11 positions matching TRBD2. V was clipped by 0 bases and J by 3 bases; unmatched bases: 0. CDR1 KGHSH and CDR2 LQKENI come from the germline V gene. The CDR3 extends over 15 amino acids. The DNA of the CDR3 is TGTGCCAGCTCACCACCGGGACTAGCGGAAGAGACCCAGTACTTC. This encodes CASSPPGLAEETQYF.

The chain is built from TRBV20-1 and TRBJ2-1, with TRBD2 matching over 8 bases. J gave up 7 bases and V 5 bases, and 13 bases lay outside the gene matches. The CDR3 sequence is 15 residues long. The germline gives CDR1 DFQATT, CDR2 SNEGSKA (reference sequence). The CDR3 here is CSAPPVAGGWNEQFF. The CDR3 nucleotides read TGCAGTGCTCCCCCGGTCGCGGGAGGTTGGAATGAGCAGTTCTTC.

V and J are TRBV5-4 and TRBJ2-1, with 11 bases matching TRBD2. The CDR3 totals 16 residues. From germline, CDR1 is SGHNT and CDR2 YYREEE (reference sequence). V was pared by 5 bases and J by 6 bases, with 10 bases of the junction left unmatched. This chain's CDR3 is CASRLRLAGNSNEQFF. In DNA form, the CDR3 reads TGTGCCAGCAGGCTAAGACTAGCGGGAAATAGCAATGAGCAGTTCTTC.